The clone carrying this T cell receptor beta chain was seen more than once but under ten times. The antigen is undetermined. The sample comes from a study of T cell repertoires in cytomegalovirus infection. Study context: CMV infection plus the matching HLA type was flagged by public TCR beta signatures. Study-level findings and limits: What dominated the ex vivo response were HLA-C-restricted CMV-specific TCR beta clonotypes.

Trimming cost V 4 bases and J 7 bases, with 11 bases left between them. The CDR3 is 13 amino acids. In germline, CDR1 is SGHVS, CDR2 FNYEAQ. TCRdb ran MiXCR on the reads and lists one entry per CDR3 protein. The sample yields 200,000 to 300,000 distinct CDR3 sequences, approximately 15% seen once. Sequencing input: PBMCs. The chain uses TRBV7-6 and TRBJ2-1; the D gene is possibly TRBD2 (6 bases). This sequence originates from a human donor in good health (CMV status not recorded). Some clones in this sample may be carry-over from other donors' samples. The CDR3 DNA is TGTGCCAGCAGCTCGACTAGAGGTAATGAGCAGTTCTTC. Protein product: CASSSTRGNEQFF.